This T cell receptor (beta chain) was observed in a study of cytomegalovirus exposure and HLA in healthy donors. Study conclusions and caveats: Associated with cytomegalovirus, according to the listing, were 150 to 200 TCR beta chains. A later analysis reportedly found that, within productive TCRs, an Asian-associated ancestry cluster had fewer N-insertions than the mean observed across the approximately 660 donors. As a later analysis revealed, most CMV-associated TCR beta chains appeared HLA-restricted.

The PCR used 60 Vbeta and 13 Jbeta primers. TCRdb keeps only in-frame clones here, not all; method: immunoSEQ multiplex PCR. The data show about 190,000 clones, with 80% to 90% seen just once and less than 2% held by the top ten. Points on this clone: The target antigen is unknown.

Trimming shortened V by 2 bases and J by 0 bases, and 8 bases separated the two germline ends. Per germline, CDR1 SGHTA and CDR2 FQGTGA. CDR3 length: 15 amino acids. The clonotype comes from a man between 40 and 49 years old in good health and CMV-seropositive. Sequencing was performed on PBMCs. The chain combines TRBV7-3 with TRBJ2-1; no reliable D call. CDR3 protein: CASSLEWSSYNEQFF. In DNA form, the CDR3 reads TGTGCCAGCAGCTTAGAATGGAGCTCCTACAATGAGCAGTTCTTC.